This is a list of T cell receptor beta chains from one sample in a study of blood T cell repertoires in COVID-19. The assay was immunoSEQ multiplex PCR, and TCRdb's table has in-frame clones only and misses some. The sample has more than 300,000 clones, around 90% seen once. Input material: PBMCs or T cells enriched from blood (not recorded which). The receptors originated from a woman in her late teens or twenties who had recovered from COVID-19. Both conserved end residues are part of each CDR3. A D gene is named only where the DNA matches it firmly. Clone size is not always given. Where it is, it says once, few, many or a class for expanded clones.

j_call clone_size v_call cdr3_length d_call cdr3_nt cdr3_aa
TRBJ2-1 NA TRBV10-3 13 NA TGTGCCATCAGTGACCGGGGAGCCAATGAGCAGTTCTTC CAISDRGANEQFF
TRBJ1-4 NA TRBV5-4 15 NA TGTGCCAGCAGCCCGGACCGGACGACTAAACGAAAACTGTTTTTT CASSPDRTTKRKLFF
TRBJ1-2 few TRBV4-1 16 TRBD1 TGCGCCAGCAGCCAAGATCCAGGGGGAACCCACTATGGCTACACCTTC CASSQDPGGTHYGYTF
TRBJ1-1 NA TRBV27 14 TRBD1 TGTGCCAGCAGTTTCCGGGACAGGGACACTGAAGCTTTCTTT CASSFRDRDTEAFF
TRBJ2-1 NA TRBV15 18 NA TGTGCCACCAGCAGAGGGCCCTTGCGGGATCAGAGTTACAATGAGCAGTTCTTC CATSRGPLRDQSYNEQFF
TRBJ1-2 NA TRBV6-6 13 TRBD1 TGTGCCAGCAGAACAGGGGGCGGAGATGGCTACACCTTC CASRTGGGDGYTF
TRBJ2-1 NA TRBV4-2 16 NA TGTGCCAGCAGCCTTTTAGGACAGAGCTCCTACAATGAGCAGTTCTTC CASSLLGQSSYNEQFF
TRBJ2-3 once TRBV4-1 16 TRBD1 TGCGCCAGCAGCCAATGGACAGGAATGAGCACAGATACGCAGTATTTT CASSQWTGMSTDTQYF
TRBJ1-1 NA TRBV6-1 13 NA TGTGCCAGCAGTGAAGGGGGCTGGGCGGCAGCTTTCTTT CASSEGGWAAAFF
TRBJ2-7 NA TRBV7-9 13 NA TGTGCCAGCAGCCCGACAGCTACCTACGAGCAGTACTTC CASSPTATYEQYF
TRBJ1-5 NA TRBV6-1 18 NA TGTGCCAGCAGTGAAGCTGGGCCTGGTCGCTATAGCAATCAGCCCCAGCATTTT CASSEAGPGRYSNQPQHF
TRBJ2-3 few TRBV19 13 NA TGTGCCAGTAGTGCGCTAGGCGGAGATACGCAGTATTTT CASSALGGDTQYF
TRBJ2-7 NA TRBV18 13 TRBD1 TGTGCCAGCTCGCTCGACAGGGGCTACGAGCAGTACTTC CASSLDRGYEQYF
TRBJ1-2 NA TRBV7-9 13 NA TGTGCCAGCAGCTTCCTGACAGAAGCGAGCTACACCTTC CASSFLTEASYTF
TRBJ2-7 NA TRBV12-3/TRBV12-4 13 NA TGTGCCAGCAGCTTCCCCCACCCGGGAGAGCAGTACTTC CASSFPHPGEQYF
TRBJ1-2 NA TRBV11-2 14 NA TGTGCCAGCAGCCTGGGCCGGGGGGCTGGTGGCTACACCTTC CASSLGRGAGGYTF
TRBJ1-1 NA TRBV3-1/TRBV3-2 15 TRBD1 TGTGCCAGCAGCCTCGCCGGGACAGAGAACACTGAAGCTTTCTTT CASSLAGTENTEAFF
TRBJ2-5 NA TRBV3-1/TRBV3-2 15 TRBD2 TGTGCCAGCAGCCACCCGGGACTAGCGGAGGAGACCCAGTACTTC CASSHPGLAEETQYF
TRBJ2-1 NA TRBV24-1 15 NA TGTGCCACCAGTGATTTGTCGCGGCGTCGCGATGAGCAGTTCTTC CATSDLSRRRDEQFF
TRBJ1-5 few TRBV28 15 NA TGTGCCAGCAGCGTAAAGGGGGTGATCAATCAGCCCCAGCATTTT CASSVKGVINQPQHF
TRBJ1-2 NA TRBV5-1 15 TRBD1 TGCGCCAGCAGCTTGGCCTGGGACAGGGGAGATGGCTACACCTTC CASSLAWDRGDGYTF
TRBJ1-1 NA TRBV7-3 13 TRBD1 TGTGCCAGCAGGTACACAGGGGGCACTGAAGCTTTCTTT CASRYTGGTEAFF
TRBJ1-2 few TRBV7-9 11 NA TGTGCCAGCAGCTTAGGAGCTGGCTACACCTTC CASSLGAGYTF
TRBJ2-2 NA TRBV27 15 NA TGTGCCAGCAGTTTATCAGGGACAAACACCGGGGAGCTGTTTTTT CASSLSGTNTGELFF
TRBJ2-2 NA TRBV7-2 15 NA TGTGCCAGCAGCTTAGCTTCGGGAGCGTCCGGGGAGCTGTTTTTT CASSLASGASGELFF
TRBJ2-2 NA TRBV19 18 NA TGTGCCAGTAGTATAGATCAGGTCTGGACAGTGTTCCCCGGGGAGCTGTTTTTT CASSIDQVWTVFPGELFF
TRBJ2-2 NA TRBV19 15 NA TGTGCCAGTAGCCCAGCGTGGAGGGGTGCGGGGGAGCTGTTTTTT CASSPAWRGAGELFF
TRBJ1-1 NA TRBV24-1 15 NA TGTGCCACCAGTGATCCGAGTCGGGGTGACACTGAAGCTTTCTTT CATSDPSRGDTEAFF
TRBJ2-1 NA TRBV9 17 TRBD2 TGTGCCAGCAGCGTTGTGACTAGCGGGGAGTTAAGCAATGAGCAGTTCTTC CASSVVTSGELSNEQFF
TRBJ2-7 NA TRBV4-1 16 NA TGCGCCAGCAGACTTACCGGGGGAGAAGGGGACTACGAGCAGTACTTC CASRLTGGEGDYEQYF
TRBJ2-7 once TRBV30 14 TRBD1 TGTGCCTGGAGCTCCCGGGACAGGGGGGACGAGCAGTACTTC CAWSSRDRGDEQYF
TRBJ1-2 NA TRBV5-6 14 NA TGTGCCAGCAGCGTAGGACGGACAGCAGATGGCTACACCTTC CASSVGRTADGYTF
TRBJ2-5 NA TRBV28 15 NA TGTGCCAGCAGTTTAGGGGCACAGTCCCAAGAGACCCAGTACTTC CASSLGAQSQETQYF
TRBJ2-1 NA TRBV2 18 NA TGTGCCAGCAGTGATTGGATTAGGAGACAGGGAGGTAGGCATGAGCAGTTCTTC CASSDWIRRQGGRHEQFF
TRBJ1-3 NA TRBV2 13 NA TGTGCCAGCAGGGCAGGTCCTGGAAACACCATATATTTT CASRAGPGNTIYF
TRBJ1-4 NA TRBV28 14 TRBD1 TGTGCCAGCAGTACCGACAGGGGAGGCGAAAAACTGTTTTTT CASSTDRGGEKLFF
TRBJ1-6 NA TRBV18 17 NA TGTGCCAGCTCACCCTCCATTCCACTTGATTTTAATTCACCCCTCCACTTT CASSPSIPLDFNSPLHF
TRBJ1-1 NA TRBV2 13 NA TGTGCCAGCAGTCAACAGGGGAACACTGAAGCTTTCTTT CASSQQGNTEAFF
TRBJ2-1 NA TRBV29-1 12 NA TGCAGCGGTGGGACTGACTACAATGAGCAGTTCTTC CSGGTDYNEQFF
TRBJ2-3 once TRBV24-1 13 NA TGTGCCACCACAGCGGGTAATTTTGATACGCAGTATTTT CATTAGNFDTQYF
TRBJ1-6 NA TRBV29-1 12 NA TGCAGCGTTGAAGAGGGCAATTCACCCCTCCACTTT CSVEEGNSPLHF
TRBJ1-2 NA TRBV19 15 TRBD1 TGTGCCAGTAGTACTCAGGGGGCGAACAACTATGGCTACACCTTC CASSTQGANNYGYTF
TRBJ2-7 NA TRBV30 14 NA TGTGCCTGGAGTGTCAGGGGGGCCTTTGACGAGCAGTACTTC CAWSVRGAFDEQYF
TRBJ1-5 NA TRBV2 15 TRBD1 TGTGCCAGTGTCCGATCGGGACAGTTAAATCAGCCCCAGCATTTT CASVRSGQLNQPQHF
TRBJ1-1 NA TRBV30 14 NA TGTGCCTGGGGGCCAGGGGCTTTGAACACTGAAGCTTTCTTT CAWGPGALNTEAFF